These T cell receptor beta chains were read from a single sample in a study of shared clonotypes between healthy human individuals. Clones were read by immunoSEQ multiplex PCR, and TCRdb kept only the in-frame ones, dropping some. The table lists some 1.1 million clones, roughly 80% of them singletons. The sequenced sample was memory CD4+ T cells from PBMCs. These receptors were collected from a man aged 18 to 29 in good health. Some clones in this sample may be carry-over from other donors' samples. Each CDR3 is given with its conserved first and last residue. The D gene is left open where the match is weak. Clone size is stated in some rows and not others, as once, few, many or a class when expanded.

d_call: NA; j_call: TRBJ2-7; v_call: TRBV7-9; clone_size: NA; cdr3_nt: TGTGCCAGCAGCTTACCCAATCTAAGACAGTACTTC; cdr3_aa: CASSLPNLRQYF
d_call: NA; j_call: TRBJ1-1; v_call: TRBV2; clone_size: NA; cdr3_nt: TGTGCCAGCAGGGGAACAGGGTCAACTGAAGCTTTCTTT; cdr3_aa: CASRGTGSTEAFF
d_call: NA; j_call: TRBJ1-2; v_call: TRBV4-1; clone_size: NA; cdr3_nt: TGCGCCAGCAGCCAAGAAGCCCTACAGGGTAGGGGCTACACCTTC; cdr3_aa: CASSQEALQGRGYTF
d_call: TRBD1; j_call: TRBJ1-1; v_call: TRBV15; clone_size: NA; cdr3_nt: TGTGCCACCAGCAGGGGACAGTTTTACACTGAAGCTTTCTTT; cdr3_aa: CATSRGQFYTEAFF
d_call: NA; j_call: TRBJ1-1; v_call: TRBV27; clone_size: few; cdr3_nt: TGTGCCAGCACCCCCAGGGTGGCTGTGAACACTGAAGCTTTCTTT; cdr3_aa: CASTPRVAVNTEAFF
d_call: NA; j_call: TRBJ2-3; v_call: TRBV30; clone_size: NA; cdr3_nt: TGTGCCTTCTTAAGAGCGGCCTACACAGATACGCAGTATTTT; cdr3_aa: CAFLRAAYTDTQYF
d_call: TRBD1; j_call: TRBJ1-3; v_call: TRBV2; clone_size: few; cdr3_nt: TGTGCCAGCAGTGAAAACAGGGGAGCTGGAAACACCATATATTTT; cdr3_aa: CASSENRGAGNTIYF
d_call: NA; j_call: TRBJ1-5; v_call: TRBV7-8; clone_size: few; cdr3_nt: TGTGCCAGCAGCGAAGGCCGCAATCAGCCCCAGCATTTT; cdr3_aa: CASSEGRNQPQHF
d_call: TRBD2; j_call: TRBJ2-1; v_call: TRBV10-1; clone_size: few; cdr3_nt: TGCGCCAGCAGAGTTAGCGGGAGGGGTCACTACAATGAGCAGTTCTTC; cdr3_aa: CASRVSGRGHYNEQFF
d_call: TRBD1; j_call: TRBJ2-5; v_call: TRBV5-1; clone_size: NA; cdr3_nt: TGCGCCAGCAGCTATCGGACAGGGCAAGAGACCCAGTACTTC; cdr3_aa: CASSYRTGQETQYF
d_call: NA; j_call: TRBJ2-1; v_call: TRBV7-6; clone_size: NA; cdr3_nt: TGTGCCAGCAGCCCGCAGGGTCTTGCGGGAAGTAATGAGCAGTTCTTC; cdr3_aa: CASSPQGLAGSNEQFF
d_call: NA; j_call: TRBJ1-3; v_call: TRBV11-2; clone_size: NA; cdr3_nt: TGTGCCAGCAGCTTTTCGGGCTCTGGAAACACCATATATTTT; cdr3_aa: CASSFSGSGNTIYF
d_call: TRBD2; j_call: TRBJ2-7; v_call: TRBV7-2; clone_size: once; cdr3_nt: TGTGCCAGCAGCTTAGCGAGCCTAGCGGGAGCCGAGCAGTACTTC; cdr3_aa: CASSLASLAGAEQYF
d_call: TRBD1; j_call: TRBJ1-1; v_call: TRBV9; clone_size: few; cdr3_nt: TGTGCCAGCAGCGTAGTGGACAGGGGGTCTCAGGCTTTCTTT; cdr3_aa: CASSVVDRGSQAFF
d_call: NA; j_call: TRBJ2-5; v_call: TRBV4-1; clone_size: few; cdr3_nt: TGCGCCAGCAGCCAGATTCAGGGAGGAGTGGAGACCCAGTACTTC; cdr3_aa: CASSQIQGGVETQYF
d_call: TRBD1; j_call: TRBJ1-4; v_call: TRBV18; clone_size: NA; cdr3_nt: TGTGCCAGCTCACGCGACGGGACAGGGGGCGAAAAACTGTTTTTT; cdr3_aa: CASSRDGTGGEKLFF
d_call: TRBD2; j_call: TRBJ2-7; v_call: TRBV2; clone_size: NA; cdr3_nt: TGTGCCAGCAGGCAAATAGCGGGAGGGGTTCAAGAGCAGTACTTC; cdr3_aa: CASRQIAGGVQEQYF
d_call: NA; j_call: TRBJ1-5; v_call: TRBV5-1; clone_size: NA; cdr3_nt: TGCGCCAGCAGCCTGGGACTTAGCAATCAGCCCCAGCATTTT; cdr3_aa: CASSLGLSNQPQHF
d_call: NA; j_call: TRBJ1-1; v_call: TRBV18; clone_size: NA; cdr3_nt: TGTGCCAGCTCACGGGACCTGGGAAGCACTGAAGCTTTCTTT; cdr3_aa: CASSRDLGSTEAFF
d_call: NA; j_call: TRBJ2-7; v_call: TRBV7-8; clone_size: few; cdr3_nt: TGTGCCAGCAGCGGCAAGCCGGGCACCGGCCAGTACTTC; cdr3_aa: CASSGKPGTGQYF
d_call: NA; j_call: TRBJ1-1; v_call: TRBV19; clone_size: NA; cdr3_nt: TGTGCCAGTAGTATAGGTTCTTCCGGGGAGGAAACTTTCTTT; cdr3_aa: CASSIGSSGEETFF
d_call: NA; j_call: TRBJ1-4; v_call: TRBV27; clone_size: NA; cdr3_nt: TGTGCCAGCAGTTCCTCGAGCAGTAATGAAAAACTGTTTTTT; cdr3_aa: CASSSSSSNEKLFF
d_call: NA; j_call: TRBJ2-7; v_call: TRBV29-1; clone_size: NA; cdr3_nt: TGCAGCGTAAGGGGATCCTACGAGCAGTACTTC; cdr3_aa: CSVRGSYEQYF
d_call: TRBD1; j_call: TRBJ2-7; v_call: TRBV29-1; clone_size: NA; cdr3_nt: TGCAGCGTTAACAGGGGCCAAAACTACGAGCAGTACTTC; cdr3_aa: CSVNRGQNYEQYF
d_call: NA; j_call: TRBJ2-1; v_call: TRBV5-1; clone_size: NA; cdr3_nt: TGCGCCAGGGTTTTTAGCGAGGGGTTGCGGAATGAGCAGTTCTTC; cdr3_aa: CARVFSEGLRNEQFF
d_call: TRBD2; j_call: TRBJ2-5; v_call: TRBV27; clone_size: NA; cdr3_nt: TGTGCCAGCAGTTTAGAGGGAGGGGAGACCCAGTACTTC; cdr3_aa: CASSLEGGETQYF
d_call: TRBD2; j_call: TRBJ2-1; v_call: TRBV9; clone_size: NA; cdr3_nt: TGTGCCAGCGGGGAGGGACTAGGGTCAAATGAGCAGTTCTTC; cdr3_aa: CASGEGLGSNEQFF